This TCR beta chain was profiled in a study of T cells in Graves' hyperthyroidism and ophthalmopathy. Study observations and caveats: Model-based prediction identified ophthalmopathy a median around 6.5 months prior to its onset.

Regarding this clonotype: Its antigen is as yet unknown.

Diagnoses used clinical symptoms, serum thyroxine and TRAb, thyroid ultrasound and orbital computed tomography. The CDR3 runs 14 residues. From germline, CDR1 is LGHNT and CDR2 FRNRAP. J was trimmed by 4 bases and V by 6 bases; bases with no gene match: 7. From RNA transcripts, TCR beta CDR3 regions were amplified. Initially, a first-round RT-PCR of the TCR CDR3 employed the HTBI primer set. One entry per CDR3 protein, called by TCRdb with MiXCR from the multiplex PCR reads. The sample comprises hundreds of thousands of distinct CDR3 sequences, 46% of which are singletons, and roughly 8.2% rests with the top ten.

The gene calls are TRBV12-5 and TRBJ1-1, with 8 bases lining up with TRBD1. The clonotype was recovered from a woman aged 18-29 years with Graves' hyperthyroidism. The sequencing sample was made of peripheral blood or thyroid tissue (not recorded which). CDR3 nucleotides: TGTGCTAGTGGGGTCGGACAGGGTGTCACTGAAGCTTTCTTT. This encodes CASGVGQGVTEAFF.